These 17 T cell receptor beta chains share one sample of origin, sequenced in a study of blood T cell repertoires in COVID-19. Only in-frame clones appear in the TCRdb table, and some are missing; sequencing was by immunoSEQ multiplex PCR. Here the sample spans 99,000 or so clones, around 86% being singletons. The sample comprised peripheral blood. These receptors were collected from an elderly man with acute or convalescent COVID-19.

This clone has more than one count but fewer than ten. V and J are TRBV5-6 and TRBJ2-3; 8 bases are shared with TRBD1. CDR3 size: 18 residues. Germline CDR1 is SGHDT and CDR2 is YYEEEE. J gave up 4 bases and V 4 bases, and 17 bases lay outside the gene matches. The DNA for the CDR3 is TGTGCCAGCAGCACCCGACAGGGGAGGTTCAATACGGCAGATACGCAGTATTTT. Its protein product is CASSTRQGRFNTADTQYF.

The CDR3 sequence: CASSYDGGGRGSPLHF. For the CDR3, the DNA is TGTGCCAGCAGTTATGATGGGGGCGGCAGGGGTTCACCCCTCCACTTT. The chain recombines TRBV6-5 with TRBJ1-6; TRBD1 might be the D (6 bases). Germline lookup yields CDR1 MNHEY and CDR2 SVGAGI. Trimming removed 3 bases from V and 9 bases from J, with 18 bases in between. The CDR3 is 16 amino acids.

The chain is built from TRBV7-8 and TRBJ2-7; D not resolved. The CDR3 totals 13 residues. Germline V gene data show CDR1 as SGHVS and CDR2 as FQNEAQ. V was clipped by 5 bases and J by 2 bases, with 10 bases between them. Here the CDR3 DNA reads TGTGCCAGCAGCCGTCACAGTACCTACGAGCAGTACTTC. This codes for CASSRHSTYEQYF. Together with reference TRBV7-8 and TRBJ2-7, the CDR3 gives the full variable domain: GAGVSQSPRYKVAKRGQDVALRCDPISGHVSLFWYQQALGQGPEFLTYFQNEAQLDKSGLPSDRFFAERPEGSVSTLKIQRTQQEDSAVYLCASSRHSTYEQYFGPGTRLTVT.

This sequence joins TRBV29-1 and TRBJ2-1; a possible D gene is TRBD1 (6 bases). V was cut by 5 bases and J by 7 bases, with 18 bases left in between. There are 14 residues in the CDR3. Germline-derived CDR1 and CDR2 are SQVTM and ANQGSEA. The CDR3 loop reads CSVRTVIARNEQFF. Written as DNA, the CDR3 is TGCAGCGTTAGGACAGTCATAGCTAGGAATGAGCAGTTCTTC.

This chain connects TRBV18 to TRBJ2-1; TRBD2 is a possible D gene (6 bases). This CDR3 comprises 15 residues. CDR1 and CDR2 (germline): KGHSH, LQKENI. Trimming shortened V by 2 bases and J by 0 bases, and 8 bases separated the two germline ends. CDR3 loop: CASSPMRGSYNEQFF. The CDR3 coding sequence is TGTGCCAGCTCACCAATGCGGGGCTCCTACAATGAGCAGTTCTTC.

This clone has just one count. The chain employs TRBV5-1 and TRBJ1-4; 9 bases match TRBD1. V lost 4 bases and J lost 0; bases outside the gene matches: 4. CDR1 SGHRS and CDR2 YFSETQ come from the germline V gene. The CDR3 covers 16 residues. The CDR3 is CASSVGQGATNEKLFF. DNA of the CDR3: TGCGCCAGCAGCGTGGGACAGGGTGCAACTAATGAAAAACTGTTTTTT.

J is TRBJ1-4 and V is TRBV5-1, with 8 bases matching TRBD1. The CDR3 sequence is 14 residues long. V lost 3 bases to trimming and J lost 6 bases; unmatched junction nucleotides: 4. Germline assignment: CDR1 SGHRS and CDR2 YFSETQ. CDR3 sequence (DNA): TGCGCCAGCAGCTCACAGGGGGAAGATGAAAAACTGTTTTTT. This codes for CASSSQGEDEKLFF.

This chain links TRBV6-2 or TRBV6-3 with TRBJ1-5, with 7 positions matching TRBD1. Germline CDR1 MNHEY, CDR2 SVGEGT. The trim removed 4 bases at V and 6 bases at J, leaving 9 bases unmatched. The CDR3 length is 15 residues. The CDR3 sequence is CASSFTQGNTQPQHF. The CDR3 coding sequence is TGTGCCAGCAGTTTCACACAGGGGAACACTCAGCCCCAGCATTTT.

The CDR3, as DNA: TGTGCCAGTAGTATTGGGCAGGCTTTTGACGCCGGGGAGCTGTTTTTT. This translates into CASSIGQAFDAGELFF. The chain combines TRBV19 with TRBJ2-2; D ambiguous. The ends were cut back, 3 bases at V and 6 bases at J, with 17 bases in the middle. Germline V gives CDR1 LNHDA, CDR2 SQIVND (reference sequence). This CDR3 is built from 16 residues.

This chain uses TRBV19 with TRBJ1-6; 9 bases map to TRBD1. J gave up 9 bases and V 4 bases, and 4 bases lay outside the gene matches. Germline lookup yields CDR1 LNHDA and CDR2 SQIVND (reference sequence). The CDR3 is made up of 14 amino acids. The CDR3 nucleotides read TGTGCCAGTAGTACCGGGACAGGGTTTTCACCCCTCCACTTT. Encoded protein: CASSTGTGFSPLHF.

The CDR3 DNA follows: TGTGCCAGCAGCTTGGGGCGGACGAACACCGGGGAGCTGTTTTTT. This gives the protein CASSLGRTNTGELFF. The V and J genes are TRBV7-9 and TRBJ2-2, with D possibly TRBD1 on 5 matching bases. Trimming shortened V by 3 bases and J by 0 bases, and 8 bases separated the two germline ends. The CDR3 totals 15 residues. The germline CDR1 and CDR2 sequences are SEHNR and FQNEAQ (reference sequence).

The chain combines TRBV19 with TRBJ2-3, with TRBD1 as a possible D gene (6 bases). V was clipped by 3 bases and J by 1 base, with 8 bases between them. CDR1 and CDR2 (germline): LNHDA, SQIVND (reference sequence). The CDR3 covers 14 residues. The CDR3 DNA reads as TGTGCCAGTAGTATCCGGACAGGCACAGATACGCAGTATTTT. Translating it yields CASSIRTGTDTQYF.

V is TRBV7-9 and J is TRBJ2-5; 9 bases are shared with TRBD1. Trimming at V came to 3 bases and at J to 3 bases, leaving 5 bases not matched to a gene. Germline lookup yields CDR1 SEHNR and CDR2 FQNEAQ (reference sequence). The CDR3 contains 15 residues. For the CDR3, the DNA is TGTGCCAGCAGCTTGAACAGGGGGCGGGAAGAGACCCAGTACTTC. This gives the protein CASSLNRGREETQYF.

In nucleotides, the CDR3 is TGTGCCAGCAGCTCACAAGCGCAGGGGTACGAGCAGTACTTC. Translation gives CASSSQAQGYEQYF. The chain combines TRBV7-9 with TRBJ2-7, with a tentative D call TRBD1 (6 bases). This CDR3 has 14 amino acids. V was shortened by 4 bases and J by 4 bases, with 14 bases between the two germline ends. The germline V gene has CDR1 SEHNR and CDR2 FQNEAQ (reference sequence).

The chain carries TRBV18 and TRBJ2-5, with 8 bases lining up with TRBD2. The junction had 0 bases not matched to a gene; V was cut back by 6 bases and J by 0 bases. CDR3 length: 13 residues. Germline V CDR1 and CDR2: KGHSH, LQKENI. The CDR3 DNA is TGTGCCAGCTCGGGACTAGACCAAGAGACCCAGTACTTC. Amino acids: CASSGLDQETQYF.

This clone is a singleton in its sample. The chain joins TRBV28 to TRBJ1-2, with D unclear. This CDR3 region has 16 residues. The V gene lost 7 bases and the J gene lost 2 bases, with 20 bases spanning the gap. Germline CDR1 reads MDHEN; CDR2 reads SYDVKM. The CDR3 DNA follows: TGTGCCAGCACTAAGGTCCAGCGATTCAAGAACTATGGCTACACCTTC. The encoded protein is CASTKVQRFKNYGYTF.

Only one count was recorded for this clone. The V call is TRBV7-3, the J call TRBJ2-1, with D perhaps matching TRBD2 (5 bases). CDR3 length: 15 amino acids. Germline V gene sequence: CDR1 SGHTA, CDR2 FQGTGA. V was pared by 2 bases and J by 9 bases, with 17 bases between. The DNA for the CDR3 is TGTGCCAGCAGCTTAGTCCTCACGGGGTCTGGTGAGCAGTTCTTC. This codes for CASSLVLTGSGEQFF. The whole variable domain, filled in from reference TRBV7-3 and TRBJ2-1, reads GAGVSQTPSNKVTEKGKYVELRCDPISGHTALYWYRQSLGQGPEFLIYFQGTGAADDSGLPNDRFFAVRPEGSVSTLKIQRTERGDSAVYLCASSLVLTGSGEQFFGPGTRLTVL.